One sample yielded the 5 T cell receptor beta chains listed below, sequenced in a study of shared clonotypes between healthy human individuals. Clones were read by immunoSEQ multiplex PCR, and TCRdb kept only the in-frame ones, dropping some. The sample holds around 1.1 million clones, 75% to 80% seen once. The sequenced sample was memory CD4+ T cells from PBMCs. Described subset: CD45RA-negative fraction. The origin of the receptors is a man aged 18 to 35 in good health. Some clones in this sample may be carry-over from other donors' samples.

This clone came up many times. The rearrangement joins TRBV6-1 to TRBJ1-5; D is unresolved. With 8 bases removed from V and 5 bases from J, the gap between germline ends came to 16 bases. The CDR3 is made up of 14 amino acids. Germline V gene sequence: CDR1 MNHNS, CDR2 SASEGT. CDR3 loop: CASQAGSGDQPQHF. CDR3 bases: TGTGCCAGCCAGGCAGGTTCTGGGGATCAGCCCCAGCATTTT.

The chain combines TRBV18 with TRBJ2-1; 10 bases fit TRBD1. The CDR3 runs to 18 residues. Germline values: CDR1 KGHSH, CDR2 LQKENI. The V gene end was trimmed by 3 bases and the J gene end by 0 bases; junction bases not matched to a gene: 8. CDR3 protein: CASSPPGQGTSSYNEQFF. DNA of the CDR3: TGTGCCAGCTCACCGCCGGGACAGGGGACTTCCTCCTACAATGAGCAGTTCTTC.

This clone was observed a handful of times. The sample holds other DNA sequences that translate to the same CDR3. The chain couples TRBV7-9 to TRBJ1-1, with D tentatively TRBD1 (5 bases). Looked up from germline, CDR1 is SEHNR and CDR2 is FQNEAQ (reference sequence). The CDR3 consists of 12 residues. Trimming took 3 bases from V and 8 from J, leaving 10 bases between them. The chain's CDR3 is CASSFWGGEAFF. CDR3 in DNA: TGTGCCAGCAGCTTTTGGGGGGGAGAAGCTTTCTTT.

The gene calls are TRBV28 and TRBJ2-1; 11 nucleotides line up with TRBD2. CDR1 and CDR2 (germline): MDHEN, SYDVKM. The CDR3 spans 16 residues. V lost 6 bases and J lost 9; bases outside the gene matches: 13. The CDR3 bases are TGTGCCAGCAGCCCACCCACTAGCGGGAGTTCGAGTGAGCAGTTCTTC. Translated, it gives CASSPPTSGSSSEQFF.

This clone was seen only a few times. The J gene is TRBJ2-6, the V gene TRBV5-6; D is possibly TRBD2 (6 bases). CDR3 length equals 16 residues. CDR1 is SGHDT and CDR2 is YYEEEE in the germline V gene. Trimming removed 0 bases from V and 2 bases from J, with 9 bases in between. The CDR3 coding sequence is TGTGCCAGCAGCTTGGGCGGGGCAGCTGGGGCCAACGTCCTGACTTTC. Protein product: CASSLGGAAGANVLTF.